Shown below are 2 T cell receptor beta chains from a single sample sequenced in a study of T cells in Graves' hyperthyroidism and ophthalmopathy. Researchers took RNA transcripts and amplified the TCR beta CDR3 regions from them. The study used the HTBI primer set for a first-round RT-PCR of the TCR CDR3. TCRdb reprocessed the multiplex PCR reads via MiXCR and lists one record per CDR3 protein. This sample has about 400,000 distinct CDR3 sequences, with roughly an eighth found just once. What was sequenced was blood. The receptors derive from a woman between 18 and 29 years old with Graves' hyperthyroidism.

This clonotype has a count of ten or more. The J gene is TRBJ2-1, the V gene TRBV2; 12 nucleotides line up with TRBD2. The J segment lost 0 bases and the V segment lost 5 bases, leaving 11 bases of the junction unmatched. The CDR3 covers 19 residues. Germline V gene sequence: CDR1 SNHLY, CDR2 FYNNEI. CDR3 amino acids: CASSIRRLAGGGSYNEQFF. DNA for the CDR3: TGTGCCAGCAGTATAAGGCGGCTAGCGGGAGGGGGCTCCTACAATGAGCAGTTCTTC.

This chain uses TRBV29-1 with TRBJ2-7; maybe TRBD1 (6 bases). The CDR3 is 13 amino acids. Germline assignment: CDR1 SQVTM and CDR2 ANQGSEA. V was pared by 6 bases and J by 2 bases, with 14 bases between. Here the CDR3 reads CSVNTGHTYEQYF. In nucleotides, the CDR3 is TGCAGCGTAAACACAGGGCATACCTACGAGCAGTACTTC.